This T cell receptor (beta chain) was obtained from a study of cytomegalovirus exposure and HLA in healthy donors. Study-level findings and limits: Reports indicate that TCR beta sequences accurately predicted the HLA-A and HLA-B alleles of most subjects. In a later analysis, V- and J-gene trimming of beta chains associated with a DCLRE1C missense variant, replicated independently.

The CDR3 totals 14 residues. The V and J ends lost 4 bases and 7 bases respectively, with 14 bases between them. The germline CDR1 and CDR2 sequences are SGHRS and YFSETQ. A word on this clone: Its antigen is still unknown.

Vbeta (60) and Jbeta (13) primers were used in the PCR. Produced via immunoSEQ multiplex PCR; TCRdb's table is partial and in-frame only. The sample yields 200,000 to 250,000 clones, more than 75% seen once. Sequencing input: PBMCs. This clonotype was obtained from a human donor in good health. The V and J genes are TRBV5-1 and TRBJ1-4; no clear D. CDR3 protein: CASSPDTVSEKLFF. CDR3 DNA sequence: TGCGCCAGCAGCCCAGACACAGTGAGTGAAAAACTGTTTTTT.